The 7 T cell receptor beta chains below come from one sample, sequenced in a study of blood T cell repertoires in COVID-19 (dated by TCRdb to about 2020). Library preparation was by the immunoSEQ multiplex PCR assay. Sourced from immuneACCESS, this table was stored by TCRdb with only in-frame sequences that have V and J called. A share of the clones is absent; for the studies checked, an unresolved V gene accounts for under half, and the remainder has no known explanation. Counted in this sample were under 350,000 clones; 75% to 90% of them appeared once. The ten largest account for 1.5% to 2% of the sample. What was sequenced was PBMCs or T cells enriched from blood (not recorded which). The receptors derive from a woman in her thirties or forties who had recovered from COVID-19.

The table lists this clone with a count of one. The chain joins TRBV30 to TRBJ2-1; tentatively, D is TRBD2 (6 bases). Germline V gene lookup returns CDR1 GTSNPN and CDR2 SVGIG (reference sequence). With 2 bases removed from V and 12 bases from J, the gap between germline ends came to 14 bases. The CDR3 consists of 12 residues. The CDR3 sequence is CAWSHWGVGQFF. The DNA for the CDR3 is TGTGCCTGGAGTCATTGGGGGGTTGGGCAGTTCTTC.

The rearrangement joins TRBV30 to TRBJ1-2, with D unclear. Germline V gene lookup returns CDR1 GTSNPN and CDR2 SVGIG (reference sequence). The CDR3 is 12 residues long. CDR3 sequence (DNA): TGTGCTTTCTCTACTGGAGCGGGGGGCTACACCTTC. Translated, it gives CAFSTGAGGYTF.

Details on this clone: The sample carries other DNA sequences with the same CDR3. This rearrangement joins TRBV30 to TRBJ1-1; 9 bases are a match to TRBD1. CDR1 is GTSNPN and CDR2 is SVGIG in the germline V gene (reference sequence). V gave up 3 bases and J gave up 1 base; unmatched junction bases: 3. The CDR3 totals 14 residues. CDR3 sequence: CAWSRGQGNTEAFF. DNA of the CDR3: TGTGCCTGGAGCCGGGGACAGGGGAACACTGAAGCTTTCTTT.

The count of this clone is one. V gene TRBV28 combines with J gene TRBJ2-5; the match to TRBD2 covers 8 bases. Germline V gives CDR1 MDHEN, CDR2 SYDVKM. The CDR3 is made up of 16 amino acids. Trimming removed 3 bases from V and 7 bases from J; junction bases left unmatched: 13. CDR3 sequence (DNA): TGTGCCAGCAGTTTCGGGGTAGCGGGGTTAGGGGGGACCCAGTACTTC. Translated, it gives CASSFGVAGLGGTQYF.

Written as DNA, the CDR3 is TGTGCCAGCATGTTACGGGGTGGTCGCACTGAAGCTTTCTTT. Translating gives CASMLRGGRTEAFF. The chain has TRBV2 and TRBJ1-1; D remains ambiguous. The CDR3 extends over 14 amino acids. V lost 7 bases and J 4 bases, leaving 16 bases between the germline ends. Germline V gene data show CDR1 as SNHLY and CDR2 as FYNNEI. The whole variable domain, remainder taken from reference TRBV2 and TRBJ1-1, is EPEVTQTPSHQVTQMGQEVILRCVPISNHLYFYWYRQILGQKVEFLVSFYNNEISEKSEIFDDQFSVERPDGSNFTLKIRSTKLEDSAMYFCASMLRGGRTEAFFGQGTRLTVV.

The genes are TRBV27 and TRBJ1-6, with D possibly being TRBD1 (6 bases). The CDR3 is 15 amino acids. V was cut by 3 bases and J by 4 bases, with 10 bases left in between. The germline V gene has CDR1 MNHEY and CDR2 SMNVEV (reference sequence). CDR3: CASSFGGQYNSPLHF. The CDR3 coding sequence is TGTGCCAGCAGTTTTGGTGGACAGTATAATTCACCCCTCCACTTT.

The chain combines TRBV2 with TRBJ1-2, with TRBD1 as a possible D gene (6 bases). The CDR3 sequence is 15 residues long. Germline-derived CDR1 and CDR2 are SNHLY and FYNNEI. V lost 6 bases and J 2 bases, leaving 16 bases between the germline ends. The CDR3 loop is CASSPGVWVNYGYTF. CDR3 sequence (DNA): TGTGCCAGCAGCCCAGGGGTTTGGGTGAACTATGGCTACACCTTC.